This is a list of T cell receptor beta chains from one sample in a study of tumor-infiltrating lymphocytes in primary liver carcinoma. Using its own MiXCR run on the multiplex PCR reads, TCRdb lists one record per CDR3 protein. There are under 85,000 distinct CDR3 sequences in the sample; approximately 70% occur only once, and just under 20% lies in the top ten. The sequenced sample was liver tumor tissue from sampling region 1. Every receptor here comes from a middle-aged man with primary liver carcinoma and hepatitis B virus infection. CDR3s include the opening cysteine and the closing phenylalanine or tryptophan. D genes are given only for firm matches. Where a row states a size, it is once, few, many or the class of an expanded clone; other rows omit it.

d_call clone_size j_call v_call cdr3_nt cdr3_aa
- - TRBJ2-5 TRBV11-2 TGTGCCTGCAGCTTGGACCACAGCGTACAAGAGACCCAGTACTTC CACSLDHSVQETQYF
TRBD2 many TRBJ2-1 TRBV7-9 TGTGCCAGCAGCTTTCCTGCCGGACTAGCGGGACACAATGAGCAGTTCTTC CASSFPAGLAGHNEQFF
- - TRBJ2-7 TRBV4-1 TGCGACAGCAGCCAGGCAGAGGGACATGGAGACGAGCAGTACTTC CDSSQAEGHGDEQYF
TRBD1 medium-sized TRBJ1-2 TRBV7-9 TGTGCCAGCAGCCCGACAGGGATTTATGGCTACACCTTC CASSPTGIYGYTF
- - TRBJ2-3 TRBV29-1 TGCAGCGTAGACGGGGGTAGGAATACGCAGTTTTTT CSVDGGRNTQFF
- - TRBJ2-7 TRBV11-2 TGTGCCAGCAGCTTAAGCGAGATAGTGTCGCAGTACTTC CASSLSEIVSQYF
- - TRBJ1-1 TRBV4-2 TGTGCCAACAGCCTAAAAGAAGACAACCGTGAAGCTCTCTTT CANSLKEDNREALF
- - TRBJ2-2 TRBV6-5 TGTGCCAGCAGTTATGGTGGAGGAAGCGGGGAGCTGTTTTTT CASSYGGGSGELFF
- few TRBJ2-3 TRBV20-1 TGCAGTGCAACATTCGGCACAGATACGCAGTATTTT CSATFGTDTQYF
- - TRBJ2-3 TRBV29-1 TGCAGCGCCAGCCCGCCATCGGTTGAATCCACAGATACGCAGTATTTT CSASPPSVESTDTQYF
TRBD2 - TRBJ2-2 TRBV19 TGTGCCAGTAGTTTCTTGCGGGAGGACGGGGAGCTGTTTTTT CASSFLREDGELFF
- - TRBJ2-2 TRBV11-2 TGTACCAGCGGCTCCAGACAGGCTTCGAACACCTGGGAGCTGTTTTTT CTSGSRQASNTWELFF
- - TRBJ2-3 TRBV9 TGTGCCAGCAGCGGGAGAGAAGATACGCAGTATTTT CASSGREDTQYF
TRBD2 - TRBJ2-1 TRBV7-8 TGTGCCAGTAGGCCTAGCGGTTCCCCTCTCGCGGAGCAGTTCTTC CASRPSGSPLAEQFF
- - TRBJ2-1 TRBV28 TGTGTCAGAAGCGATTTTGCAGGGGGGGGCAATGAGCAGTTCTTC CVRSDFAGGGNEQFF
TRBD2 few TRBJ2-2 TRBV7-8 TGTACCAGCAGCTTAGTTAGCGGGCGGAACACCGGGGAGCTGTTTTTT CTSSLVSGRNTGELFF
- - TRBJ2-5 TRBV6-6 TGTGCCAGTAGTTCGGACGTCCGCCGAGAAACCCAGTACTTC CASSSDVRRETQYF
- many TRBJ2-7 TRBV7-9 TGTGCCAGCAGCCCGGACCCCCCCTACGAGCAGTACTTC CASSPDPPYEQYF
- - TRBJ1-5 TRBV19 TGTGCCAGTAGTACTCTGGGCTTGAGCAATCAGCCCCAGCATTTT CASSTLGLSNQPQHF
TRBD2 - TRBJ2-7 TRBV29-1 TGCAGCGCCCCGGGGACTAGCGGGAGGTGCTCCTACGAGCAGTACTTC CSAPGTSGRCSYEQYF
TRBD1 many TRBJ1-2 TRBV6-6 TGTGCCAGCAGTTCAGAAGGGGGCGGGAATGGCTACACCTTC CASSSEGGGNGYTF
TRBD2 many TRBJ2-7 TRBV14 TGTGCCAGCAGCCTCTCTAGCGGGAGCGACGAGCAGTACTTC CASSLSSGSDEQYF
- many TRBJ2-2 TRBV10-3 TGTGCCATCCAACAGGGAGACACCGGGGAGCTGTTTTTT CAIQQGDTGELFF
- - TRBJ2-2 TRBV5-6 TGTGCCAGCAGCTTGGTTGGTGGGAACACCGGGGAGCTGTTTTTT CASSLVGGNTGELFF
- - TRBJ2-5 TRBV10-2 TGCGCCTGCAGTGAGTTTGGGGAGAAGACCCAATACTTC CACSEFGEKTQYF
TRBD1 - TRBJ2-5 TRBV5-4 TGTGCCAGCAGCTCCGGGACAGGGCATGAGACCCAGTACTTT CASSSGTGHETQYF
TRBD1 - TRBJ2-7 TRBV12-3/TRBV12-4 TGTGCCAGCAGTTCTCAGGGGGCGTGGGAGCCGTACTTC CASSSQGAWEPYF